This T cell receptor beta chain was identified in a study of T cell responses to AZD1222 COVID-19 vaccine. A word on this clone: The target antigen is unknown.

The repertoire was sequenced with immunoSEQ multiplex PCR; TCRdb's copy has only in-frame clones and lacks some. Counted here are tens of thousands of clones, about nine tenths occurring once; the ten biggest clones make up less than 6%. Findings and limits, study-wide: Every sample of the repertoires postdated the peak T cell response. In a largely white British group with more females than males, clonal diversity was possibly underestimated. Mapped onto spike, vaccine-associated CD4 TCRs spanned it and were dominant at 160-218 and 743-854.

V shed 1 base, J shed 4 bases, and the junction held 4 bases outside the gene matches. This CDR3 is built from 15 residues. CDR1 and CDR2 (germline): MDHEN, SYDVKM. The chain employs TRBV28 and TRBJ2-1; 7 bases agree with TRBD1. Sequences were derived from peripheral blood, sampled 28 days after the second AZD1222 dose. The sequence came from an adult who received the AZD1222 COVID-19 vaccine. CDR3 loop: CASSLSGTDYNEQFF. CDR3 DNA sequence: TGTGCCAGCAGTTTATCCGGGACAGATTACAATGAGCAGTTCTTC.